This entry concerns a single T cell receptor beta chain. Its antigen is currently unknown. The data were taken from a study of graft-versus-host responses after intestinal transplantation. In the study overall: Uniformly, recipients were administered anti-thymocyte globulin induction with subsequent tacrolimus and steroids for around 3 years.

V gave up 2 bases and J gave up 5 bases; unmatched junction bases: 5. The CDR3 is 14 residues long. The germline gives CDR1 MNHNY, CDR2 SVGAGI (reference sequence). Profiling relied on immunoSEQ multiplex PCR, and the TCRdb table lists in-frame clones only, not all of them. This table has about 90,000 clones, about 94% appearing once. V and J are TRBV6-6 and TRBJ2-7; 8 bases line up with TRBD2. The TCR comes from a human donor who was the organ donor for an intestinal transplant. The sample consisted of unstimulated CD4+ T cells sorted from spleen or lymph node cells, taken before transplant. The CDR3 reads CASSYGGGNDEQYF. Written as DNA, the CDR3 is TGTGCCAGCAGTTACGGCGGGGGGAACGACGAGCAGTACTTC.